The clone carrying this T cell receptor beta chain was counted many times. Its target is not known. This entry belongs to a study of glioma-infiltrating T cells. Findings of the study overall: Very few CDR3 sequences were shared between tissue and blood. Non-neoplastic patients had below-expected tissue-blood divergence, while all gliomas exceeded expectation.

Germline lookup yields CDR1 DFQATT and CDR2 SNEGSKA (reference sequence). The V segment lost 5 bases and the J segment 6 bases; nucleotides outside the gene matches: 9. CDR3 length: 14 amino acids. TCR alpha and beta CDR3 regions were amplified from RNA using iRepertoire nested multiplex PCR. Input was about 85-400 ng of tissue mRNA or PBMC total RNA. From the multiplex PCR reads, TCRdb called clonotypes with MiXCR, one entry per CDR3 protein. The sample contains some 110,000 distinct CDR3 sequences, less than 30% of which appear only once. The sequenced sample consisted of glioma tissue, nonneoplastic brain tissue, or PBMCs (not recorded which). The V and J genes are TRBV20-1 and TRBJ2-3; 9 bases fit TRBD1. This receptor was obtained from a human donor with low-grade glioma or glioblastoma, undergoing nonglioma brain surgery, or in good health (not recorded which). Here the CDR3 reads CSADPGQGLDTQYF. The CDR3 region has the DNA TGCAGTGCTGATCCGGGACAGGGATTGGATACGCAGTATTTT.